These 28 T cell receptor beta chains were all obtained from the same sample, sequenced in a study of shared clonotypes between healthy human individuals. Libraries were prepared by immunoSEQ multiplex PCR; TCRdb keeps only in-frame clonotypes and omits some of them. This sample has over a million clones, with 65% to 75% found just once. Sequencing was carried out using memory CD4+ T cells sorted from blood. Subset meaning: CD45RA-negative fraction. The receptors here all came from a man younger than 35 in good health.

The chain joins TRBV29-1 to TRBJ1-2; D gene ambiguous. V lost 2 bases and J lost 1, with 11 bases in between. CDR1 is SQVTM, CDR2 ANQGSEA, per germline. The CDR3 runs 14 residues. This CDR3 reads CSVELAAINYGYTF. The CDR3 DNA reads TGCAGCGTTGAACTGGCAGCCATTAACTATGGCTACACCTTC.

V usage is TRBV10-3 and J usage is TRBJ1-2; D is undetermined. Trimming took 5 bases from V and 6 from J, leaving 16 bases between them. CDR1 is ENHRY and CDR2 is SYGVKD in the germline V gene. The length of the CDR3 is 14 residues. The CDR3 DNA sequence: TGTGCCATCAGTATACAACACCTCGGGAATGGCTACACCTTC. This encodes CAISIQHLGNGYTF.

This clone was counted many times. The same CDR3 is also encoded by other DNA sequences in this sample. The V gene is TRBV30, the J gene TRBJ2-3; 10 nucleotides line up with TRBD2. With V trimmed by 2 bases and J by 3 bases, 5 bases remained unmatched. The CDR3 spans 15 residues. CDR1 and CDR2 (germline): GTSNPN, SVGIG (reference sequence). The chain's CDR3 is CAWSSGLAVTDTQYF. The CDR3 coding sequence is TGTGCCTGGAGTTCCGGACTAGCGGTTACAGATACGCAGTATTTT.

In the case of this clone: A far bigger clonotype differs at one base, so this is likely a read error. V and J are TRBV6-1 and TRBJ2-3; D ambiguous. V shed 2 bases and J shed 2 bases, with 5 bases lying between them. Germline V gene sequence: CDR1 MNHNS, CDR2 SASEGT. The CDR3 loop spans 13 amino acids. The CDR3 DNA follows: TGTGCCAGCAGTGAACAGGACACAGATACGCAGTATTTT. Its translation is CASSEQDTDTQYF.

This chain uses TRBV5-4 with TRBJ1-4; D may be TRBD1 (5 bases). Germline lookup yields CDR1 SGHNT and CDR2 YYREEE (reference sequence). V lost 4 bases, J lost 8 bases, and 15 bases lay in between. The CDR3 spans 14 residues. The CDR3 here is CASSQGGIHEKLFF. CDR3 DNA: TGTGCCAGCAGCCAGGGTGGAATTCACGAAAAACTGTTTTTT.

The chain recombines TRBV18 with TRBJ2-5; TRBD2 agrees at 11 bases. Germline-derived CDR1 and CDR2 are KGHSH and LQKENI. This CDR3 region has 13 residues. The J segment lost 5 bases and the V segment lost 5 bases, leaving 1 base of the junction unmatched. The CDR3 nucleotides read TGTGCCAGCTCAGTAGCGGGAGGGGAGACCCAGTACTTC. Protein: CASSVAGGETQYF.

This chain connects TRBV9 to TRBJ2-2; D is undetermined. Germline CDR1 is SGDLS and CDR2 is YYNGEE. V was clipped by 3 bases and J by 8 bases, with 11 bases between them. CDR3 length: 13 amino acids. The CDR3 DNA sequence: TGTGCCAGCAGCGCGAGCTTTTGGGGGGAGCTGTTTTTT. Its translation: CASSASFWGELFF.

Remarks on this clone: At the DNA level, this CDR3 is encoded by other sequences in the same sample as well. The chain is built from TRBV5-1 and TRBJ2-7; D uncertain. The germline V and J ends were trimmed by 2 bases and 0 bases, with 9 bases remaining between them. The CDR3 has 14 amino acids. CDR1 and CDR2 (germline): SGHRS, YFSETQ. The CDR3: CASSLGGSSYEQYF. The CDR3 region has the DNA TGCGCCAGCAGCTTAGGTGGCAGCTCCTACGAGCAGTACTTC. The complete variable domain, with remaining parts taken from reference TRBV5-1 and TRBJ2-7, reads KAGVTQTPRYLIKTRGQQVTLSCSPISGHRSVSWYQQTPGQGLQFLFEYFSETQRNKGNFPGRFSGRQFSNSRSEMNVSTLELGDSALYLCASSLGGSSYEQYFGPGTRLTVT.

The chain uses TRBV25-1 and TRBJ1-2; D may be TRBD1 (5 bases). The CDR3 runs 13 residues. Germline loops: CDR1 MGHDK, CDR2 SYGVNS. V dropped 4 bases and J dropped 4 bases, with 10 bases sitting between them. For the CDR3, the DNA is TGTGCCAGCAGTGGGGGGGGTTCCTATGGCTACACCTTC. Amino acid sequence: CASSGGGSYGYTF.

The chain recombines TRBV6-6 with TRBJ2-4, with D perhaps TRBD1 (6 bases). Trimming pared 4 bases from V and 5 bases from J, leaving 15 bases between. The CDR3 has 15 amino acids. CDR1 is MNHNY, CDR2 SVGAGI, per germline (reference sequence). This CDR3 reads CASSFPGQFQNIQYF. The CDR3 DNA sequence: TGTGCCAGCAGTTTCCCCGGACAGTTTCAAAACATTCAGTACTTC.

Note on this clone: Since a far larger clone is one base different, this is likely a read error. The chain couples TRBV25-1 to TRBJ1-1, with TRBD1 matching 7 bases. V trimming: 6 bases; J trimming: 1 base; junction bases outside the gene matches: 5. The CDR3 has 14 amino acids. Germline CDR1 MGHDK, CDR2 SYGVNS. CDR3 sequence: CASSYGTANTEAFF. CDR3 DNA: TGTGCCAGCAGCTACGGGACAGCGAACACTGAAGCTTTCTTT.

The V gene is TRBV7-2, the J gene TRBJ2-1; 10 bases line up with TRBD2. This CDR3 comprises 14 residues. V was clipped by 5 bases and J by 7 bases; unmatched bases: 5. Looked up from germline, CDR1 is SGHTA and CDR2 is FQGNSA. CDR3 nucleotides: TGTGCCAGCAGCCCCGGACTAGCGGTAAATGAGCAGTTCTTC. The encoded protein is CASSPGLAVNEQFF.

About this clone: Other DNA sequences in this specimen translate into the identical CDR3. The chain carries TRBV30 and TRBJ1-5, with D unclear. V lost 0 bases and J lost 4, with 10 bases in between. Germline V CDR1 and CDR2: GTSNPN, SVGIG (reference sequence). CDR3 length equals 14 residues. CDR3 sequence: CAWSVSGSNQPQHF. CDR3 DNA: TGTGCCTGGAGTGTGTCTGGCAGTAATCAGCCCCAGCATTTT.

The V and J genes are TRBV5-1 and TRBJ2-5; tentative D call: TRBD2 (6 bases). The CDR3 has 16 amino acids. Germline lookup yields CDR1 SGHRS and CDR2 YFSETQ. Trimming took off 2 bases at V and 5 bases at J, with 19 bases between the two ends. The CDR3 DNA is TGCGCCAGCAGCTTCGCGGGACTTACTTCTGGGGAGACCCAGTACTTC. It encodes CASSFAGLTSGETQYF.

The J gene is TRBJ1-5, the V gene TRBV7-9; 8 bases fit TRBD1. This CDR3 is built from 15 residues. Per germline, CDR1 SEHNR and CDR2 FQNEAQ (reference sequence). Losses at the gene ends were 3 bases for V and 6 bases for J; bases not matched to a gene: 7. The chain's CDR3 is CASSFGQGERQPQHF. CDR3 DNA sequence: TGTGCCAGCAGCTTCGGACAGGGCGAGCGTCAGCCCCAGCATTTT.

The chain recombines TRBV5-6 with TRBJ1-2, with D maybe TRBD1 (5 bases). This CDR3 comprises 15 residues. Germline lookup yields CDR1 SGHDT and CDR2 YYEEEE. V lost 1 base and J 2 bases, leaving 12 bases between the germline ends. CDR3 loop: CASSLPDKGNYGYTF. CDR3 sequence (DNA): TGTGCCAGCAGCTTGCCGGACAAAGGGAACTATGGCTACACCTTC.

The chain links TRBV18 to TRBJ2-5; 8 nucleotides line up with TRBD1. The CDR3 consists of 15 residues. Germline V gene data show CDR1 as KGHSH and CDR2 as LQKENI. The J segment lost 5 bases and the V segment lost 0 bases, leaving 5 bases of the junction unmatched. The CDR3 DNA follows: TGTGCCAGCTCACCACCGTCGCAGGGGGCGGAGACCCAGTACTTC. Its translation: CASSPPSQGAETQYF.

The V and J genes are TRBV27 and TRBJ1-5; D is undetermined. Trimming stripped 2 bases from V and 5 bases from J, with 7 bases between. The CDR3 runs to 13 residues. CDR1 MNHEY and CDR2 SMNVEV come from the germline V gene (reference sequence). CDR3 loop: CASSLTADQPQHF. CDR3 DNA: TGTGCCAGCAGTTTAACAGCGGATCAGCCCCAGCATTTT.

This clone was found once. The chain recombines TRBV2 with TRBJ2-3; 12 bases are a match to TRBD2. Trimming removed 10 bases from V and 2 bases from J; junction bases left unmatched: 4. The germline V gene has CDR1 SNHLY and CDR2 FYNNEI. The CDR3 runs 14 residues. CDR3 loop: CAKGLAGLTDTQYF. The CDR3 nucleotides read TGTGCCAAAGGACTAGCGGGACTCACAGATACGCAGTATTTT.

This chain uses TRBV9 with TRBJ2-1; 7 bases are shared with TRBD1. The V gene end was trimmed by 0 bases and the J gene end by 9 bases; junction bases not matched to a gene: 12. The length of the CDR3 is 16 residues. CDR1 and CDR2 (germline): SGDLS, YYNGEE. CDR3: CASSVAAGDRVGEQFF. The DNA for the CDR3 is TGTGCCAGCAGCGTAGCCGCCGGCGACAGGGTCGGTGAGCAGTTCTTC.

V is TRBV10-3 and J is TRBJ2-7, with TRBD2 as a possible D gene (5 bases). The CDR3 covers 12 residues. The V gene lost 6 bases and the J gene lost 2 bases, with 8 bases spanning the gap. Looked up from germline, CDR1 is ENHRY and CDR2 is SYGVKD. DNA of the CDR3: TGTGCCATCAGGGACTTTACCTACGAGCAGTACTTC. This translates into CAIRDFTYEQYF.

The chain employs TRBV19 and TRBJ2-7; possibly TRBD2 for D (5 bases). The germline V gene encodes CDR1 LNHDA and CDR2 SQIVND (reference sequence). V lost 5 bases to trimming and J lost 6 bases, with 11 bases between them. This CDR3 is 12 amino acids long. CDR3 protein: CASSEGRTEQYF. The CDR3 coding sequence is TGTGCCAGTAGTGAGGGAAGGACCGAGCAGTACTTC.

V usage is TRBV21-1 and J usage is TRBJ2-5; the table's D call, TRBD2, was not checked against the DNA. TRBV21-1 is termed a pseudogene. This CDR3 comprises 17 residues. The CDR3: CASSYEGSGRAEETQYF. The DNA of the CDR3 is TGTGCCAGCAGCTACGAAGGTAGCGGGAGGGCCGAAGAGACCCAGTACTTC.

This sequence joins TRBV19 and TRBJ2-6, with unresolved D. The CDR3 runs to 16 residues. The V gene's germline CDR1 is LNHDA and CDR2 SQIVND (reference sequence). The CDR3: CATTQSPTSGANVLTF. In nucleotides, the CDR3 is TGTGCTACTACCCAGTCCCCAACCTCTGGGGCCAACGTCCTGACTTTC.

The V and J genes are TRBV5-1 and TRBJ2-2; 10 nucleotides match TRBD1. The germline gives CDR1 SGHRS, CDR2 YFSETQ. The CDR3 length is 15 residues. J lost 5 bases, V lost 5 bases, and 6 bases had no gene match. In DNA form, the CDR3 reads TGCGCCAGCAGTCGGGACAGGGGTGCGACCGGGGAGCTGTTTTTT. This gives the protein CASSRDRGATGELFF. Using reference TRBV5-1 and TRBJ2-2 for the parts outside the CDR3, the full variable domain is KAGVTQTPRYLIKTRGQQVTLSCSPISGHRSVSWYQQTPGQGLQFLFEYFSETQRNKGNFPGRFSGRQFSNSRSEMNVSTLELGDSALYLCASSRDRGATGELFFGEGSRLTVL.

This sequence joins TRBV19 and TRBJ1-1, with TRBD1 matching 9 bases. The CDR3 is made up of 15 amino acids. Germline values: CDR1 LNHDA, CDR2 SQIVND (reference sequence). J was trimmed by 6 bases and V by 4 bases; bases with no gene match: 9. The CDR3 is CASSNFRDRDPEAFF. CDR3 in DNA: TGTGCCAGTAGTAACTTCCGGGACAGGGATCCTGAAGCTTTCTTT.

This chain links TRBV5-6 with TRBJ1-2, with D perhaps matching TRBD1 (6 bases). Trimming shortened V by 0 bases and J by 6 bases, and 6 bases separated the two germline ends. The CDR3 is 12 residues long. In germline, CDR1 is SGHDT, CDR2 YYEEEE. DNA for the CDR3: TGTGCCAGCAGCTTGGACAGGGATGGCTACACCTTC. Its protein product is CASSLDRDGYTF.

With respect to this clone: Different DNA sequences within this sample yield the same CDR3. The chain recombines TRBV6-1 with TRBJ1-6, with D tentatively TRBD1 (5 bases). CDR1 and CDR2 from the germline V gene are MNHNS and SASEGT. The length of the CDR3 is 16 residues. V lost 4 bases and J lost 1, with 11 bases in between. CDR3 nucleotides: TGTGCCAGCAGTGGGGGGGGGAGTTCCTATAATTCACCCCTCCACTTT. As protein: CASSGGGSSYNSPLHF.